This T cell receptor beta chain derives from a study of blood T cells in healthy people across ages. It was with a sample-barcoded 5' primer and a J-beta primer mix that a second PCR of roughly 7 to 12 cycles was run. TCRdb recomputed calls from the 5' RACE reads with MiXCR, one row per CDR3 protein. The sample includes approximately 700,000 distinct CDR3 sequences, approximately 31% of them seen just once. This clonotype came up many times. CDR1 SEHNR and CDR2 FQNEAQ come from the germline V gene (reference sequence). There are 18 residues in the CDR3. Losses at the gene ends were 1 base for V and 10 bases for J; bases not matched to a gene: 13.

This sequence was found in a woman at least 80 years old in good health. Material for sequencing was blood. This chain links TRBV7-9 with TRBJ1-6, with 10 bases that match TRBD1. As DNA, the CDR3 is TGTGCCAGCAGCTTAGGACCCGGGACAGGGGCGATGATCTCACCCCTCCACTTT. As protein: CASSLGPGTGAMISPLHF. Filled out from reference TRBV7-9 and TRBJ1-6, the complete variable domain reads DTGVSQNPRHKITKRGQNVTFRCDPISEHNRLYWYRQTLGQGPEFLTYFQNEAQLEKSRLLSDRFSAERPKGSFSTLEIQRTEQGDSAMYLCASSLGPGTGAMISPLHFGNGTRLTVT.